The 12 T cell receptor beta chains below all came from one sample that was sequenced in a study of read filtering for tumor transcriptome and immune sequencing. From about 400 ng of RNA, a library with molecular barcoded alpha/delta and beta/gamma adaptors was made. TCRdb itself ran the reads through MiXCR, one entry per CDR3 protein. The sample contains 25,000 or so distinct CDR3 sequences, approximately 22% of which appear only once. Sequencing input: a population of CD138-negative cells sorted from bone marrow. The source is a donor at least 40 years old with multiple myeloma.

Points on this clonotype: This CDR3 fails to terminate in the conserved phenylalanine or tryptophan, so it likely reflects a read error. The limits of the CDR3 on the DNA are not certain, so only TCRdb's listed CDR3 is given. The chain is built from TRBV14 and TRBJ2-1; TRBD2 reflects the table's D call only, with no check against the DNA. The CDR3 has 16 residues if both end residues are counted. Germline CDR1 SGHDN, CDR2 FVKESK. The CDR3 spells CASSQALAGSYNEQIL.

This clonotype was detected many times. This chain connects TRBV5-1 to TRBJ2-3, with 14 positions matching TRBD2. Germline lookup yields CDR1 SGHRS and CDR2 YFSETQ. Losses at the gene ends were 5 bases for V and 3 bases for J; bases not matched to a gene: 8. The CDR3 sequence is 17 residues long. Written as DNA, the CDR3 is TGCGCCAGCAGTTTCGGGACTAGCGGGAGTGGAACAGATACGCAGTATTTT. Protein sequence: CASSFGTSGSGTDTQYF.

This clonotype was detected many times. V is TRBV29-1 and J is TRBJ2-7, with D perhaps TRBD1 (6 bases). The CDR3 is 13 amino acids. Trimming removed 4 bases from V and 3 bases from J, with 13 bases in between. Germline CDR1 reads SQVTM; CDR2 reads ANQGSEA. The CDR3 region has the DNA TGCAGCGTTGGGACAGCCGGTATCTACGAGCAGTACTTC. Its translation is CSVGTAGIYEQYF.

Concerning this clonotype itself: A much larger clone is a single base away; this may be a read error. J is TRBJ1-2 and V is TRBV28; 7 bases match TRBD1. Germline trimming cut 5 bases from V and 8 bases from J; bases unmatched to any gene: 11. Looked up from germline, CDR1 is MDHEN and CDR2 is SYDVKM. The CDR3 consists of 14 residues. CDR3 nucleotide sequence: TGTGCCAGCAGTCCCGACAGGGCTCCTTTCGGCTACACCTTC. This gives the protein CASSPDRAPFGYTF.

This clonotype was picked up many times. J is TRBJ2-3 and V is TRBV28; TRBD2 might be the D (6 bases). This CDR3 comprises 15 residues. V was clipped by 2 bases and J by 4 bases, with 13 bases between them. CDR1 and CDR2 (germline): MDHEN, SYDVKM. The CDR3 DNA follows: TGTGCCAGCAGTTTAGAGGCGGGAACCCCAGATACGCAGTATTTT. Encoded protein: CASSLEAGTPDTQYF.

This clonotype was counted at least ten times. This chain uses TRBV7-3 with TRBJ2-7; 12 bases fit TRBD2. CDR3 length: 17 residues. Germline CDR1 and CDR2: SGHTA and FQGTGA. V trimming: 0 bases; J trimming: 6 bases; junction bases outside the gene matches: 9. CDR3 loop: CASSLTLASGRAGEQYF. CDR3 in DNA: TGTGCCAGCAGCTTAACGTTGGCTAGCGGGAGGGCCGGCGAGCAGTACTTC.

This clonotype was counted many times. V gene TRBV6-5 combines with J gene TRBJ2-1; 8 bases are shared with TRBD2. Trimming at V came to 6 bases and at J to 7 bases, leaving 11 bases not matched to a gene. CDR3 length: 15 amino acids. Looked up from germline, CDR1 is MNHEY and CDR2 is SVGAGI. In nucleotides, the CDR3 is TGTGCCAGCAGGGCAGCCCTAGCGGGCTTGAATGAGCAGTTCTTC. Protein product: CASRAALAGLNEQFF.

The sample holds many counts of this clonotype. V and J are TRBV20-1 and TRBJ1-1; no reliable D call. V lost 1 base and J 1 base, leaving 10 bases between the germline ends. Germline V gives CDR1 DFQATT, CDR2 SNEGSKA (reference sequence). The CDR3 is made up of 14 amino acids. The CDR3 DNA reads TGCAGTGCTAGAGGGAAATTGAGGAACACTGAAGCTTTCTTT. This sequence encodes CSARGKLRNTEAFF.

This clonotype was found many times. The chain recombines TRBV19 with TRBJ1-5; D is ambiguous. Trimming removed 4 bases from V and 10 bases from J, with 20 bases in between. CDR1 is LNHDA and CDR2 is SQIVND in the germline V gene (reference sequence). There are 15 residues in the CDR3. The chain's CDR3 is CASSTKPDGSKPQHF. CDR3 DNA: TGTGCCAGTAGTACCAAACCAGACGGGAGTAAACCCCAGCATTTT.

This clonotype was seen at least ten times. The rearrangement joins TRBV2 to TRBJ2-4; TRBD2 matches at 9 bases. The germline V gene encodes CDR1 SNHLY and CDR2 FYNNEI. J lost 5 bases, V lost 6 bases, and 11 bases had no gene match. The CDR3 runs 16 residues. CDR3 amino acids: CASSRRGVAGENIQYF. In nucleotides, the CDR3 is TGTGCCAGCAGCCGGAGGGGAGTAGCGGGGGAAAACATTCAGTACTTC. Drawing the rest from reference TRBV2 and TRBJ2-4, the complete variable domain is EPEVTQTPSHQVTQMGQEVILRCVPISNHLYFYWYRQILGQKVEFLVSFYNNEISEKSEIFDDQFSVERPDGSNFTLKIRSTKLEDSAMYFCASSRRGVAGENIQYFGAGTRLSVL.

This clonotype was detected ten times or more. The germline gene is not matched at one end of the junction; a read error may be the cause. CDR3 sequence reads: CASSARGSGKIF. The CDR3, as DNA: TGTGCCAGCAGTGCCCGCGGTAGCGGTAAAATCTTC. V and J are TRBV2 and TRBJ2-7, with D tentatively TRBD2 (6 bases). Germline V gene lookup returns CDR1 SNHLY and CDR2 FYNNEI. The CDR3 covers 12 residues.

This clonotype was seen at least ten times. This chain connects TRBV19 to TRBJ2-7, with 11 nucleotides matching TRBD1. Germline V gives CDR1 LNHDA, CDR2 SQIVND (reference sequence). J lost 4 bases, V lost 5 bases, and 4 bases had no gene match. The CDR3 is 14 residues long. The CDR3 region has the DNA TGTGCCAGTAGTTCCGGGACAGGGGGATACGAGCAGTACTTC. Translated, it gives CASSSGTGGYEQYF. Filled out from reference TRBV19 and TRBJ2-7, the complete variable domain reads DGGITQSPKYLFRKEGQNVTLSCEQNLNHDAMYWYRQDPGQGLRLIYYSQIVNDFQKGDIAEGYSVSREKKESFPLTVTSAQKNPTAFYLCASSSGTGGYEQYFGPGTRLTVT.